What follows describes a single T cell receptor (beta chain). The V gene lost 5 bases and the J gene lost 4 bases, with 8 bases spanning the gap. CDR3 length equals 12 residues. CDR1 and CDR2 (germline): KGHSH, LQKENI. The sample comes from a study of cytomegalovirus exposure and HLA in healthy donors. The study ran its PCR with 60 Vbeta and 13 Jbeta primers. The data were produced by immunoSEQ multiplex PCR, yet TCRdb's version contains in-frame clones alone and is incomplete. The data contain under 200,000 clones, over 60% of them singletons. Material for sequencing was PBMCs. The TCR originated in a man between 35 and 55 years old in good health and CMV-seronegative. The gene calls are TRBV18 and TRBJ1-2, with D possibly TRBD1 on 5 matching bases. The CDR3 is CASSDRSYGYTF. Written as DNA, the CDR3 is TGTGCCAGCTCAGACAGAAGCTATGGCTACACCTTC. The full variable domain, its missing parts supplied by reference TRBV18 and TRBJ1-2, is NAGVMQNPRHLVRRRGQEARLRCSPMKGHSHVYWYRQLPEEGLKFMVYLQKENIIDESGMPKERFSAEFPKEGPSILRIQQVVRGDSAAYFCASSDRSYGYTFGSGTRLTVV.